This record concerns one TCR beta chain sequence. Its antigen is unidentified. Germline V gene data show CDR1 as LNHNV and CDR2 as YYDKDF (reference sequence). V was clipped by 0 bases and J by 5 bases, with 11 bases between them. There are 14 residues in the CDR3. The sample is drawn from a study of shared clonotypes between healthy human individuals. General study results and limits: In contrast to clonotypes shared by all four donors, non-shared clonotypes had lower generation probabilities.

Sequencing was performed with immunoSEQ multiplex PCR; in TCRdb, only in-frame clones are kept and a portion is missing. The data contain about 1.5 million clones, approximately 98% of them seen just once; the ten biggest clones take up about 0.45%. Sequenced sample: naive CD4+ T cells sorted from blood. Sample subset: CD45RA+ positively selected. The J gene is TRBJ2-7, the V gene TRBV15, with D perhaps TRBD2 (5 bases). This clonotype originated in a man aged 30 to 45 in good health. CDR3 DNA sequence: TGTGCCACCAGCAGAGAACTAGTAATCGACGAGCAGTACTTC. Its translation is CATSRELVIDEQYF. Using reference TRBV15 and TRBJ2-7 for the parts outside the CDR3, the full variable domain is DAMVIQNPRYQVTQFGKPVTLSCSQTLNHNVMYWYQQKSSQAPKLLFHYYDKDFNNEADTPDNFQSRRPNTSFCFLDIRSPGLGDTAMYLCATSRELVIDEQYFGPGTRLTVT.